The sequence of this TCR beta chain was determined in a study of T cells in Graves' hyperthyroidism and ophthalmopathy. CDR1 and CDR2 (germline): SGHVS, FQNEAQ. This CDR3 spans 14 amino acids. Trimming cost V 1 base and J 2 bases, with 8 bases left between them. This clonotype was observed a few times. Amplification targeted TCR beta CDR3 regions from RNA transcripts. In the first-round RT-PCR of the TCR CDR3, the HTBI primer set was used. MiXCR, applied by TCRdb to the multiplex PCR reads, yields one record per CDR3 protein. The table has 540,000 or so distinct CDR3 sequences, 40% to 55% seen once. Sample: peripheral blood or thyroid tissue (not recorded which). The genes are TRBV7-8 and TRBJ1-2; no clear D gene. This receptor was obtained from an adult woman with Graves' disease, either hyperthyroidism or ophthalmopathy (not recorded which). The CDR3 DNA sequence: TGTGCCAGCAGCTTAGGTTCGTCGAACTATGGCTACACCTTC. Translating gives CASSLGSSNYGYTF.